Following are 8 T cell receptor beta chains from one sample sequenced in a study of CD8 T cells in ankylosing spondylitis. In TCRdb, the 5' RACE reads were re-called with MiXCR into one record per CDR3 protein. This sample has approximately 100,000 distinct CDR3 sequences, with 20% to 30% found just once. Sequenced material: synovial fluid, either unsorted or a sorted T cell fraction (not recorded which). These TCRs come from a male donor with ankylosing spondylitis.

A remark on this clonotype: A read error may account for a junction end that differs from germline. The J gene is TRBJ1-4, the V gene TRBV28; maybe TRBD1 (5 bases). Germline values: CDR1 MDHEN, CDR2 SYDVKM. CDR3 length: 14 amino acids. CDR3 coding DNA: TGTGCCAACAGTTCCTTGGGAAAGGGGCAGAAACTGTTTTTT. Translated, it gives CANSSLGKGQKLFF.

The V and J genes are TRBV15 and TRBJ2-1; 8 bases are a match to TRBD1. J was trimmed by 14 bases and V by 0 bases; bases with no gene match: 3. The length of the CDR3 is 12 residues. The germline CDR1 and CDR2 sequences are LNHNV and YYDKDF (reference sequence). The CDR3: CATSRDRGREFF. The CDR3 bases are TGTGCCACCAGCAGAGACAGGGGGCGCGAGTTCTTC.

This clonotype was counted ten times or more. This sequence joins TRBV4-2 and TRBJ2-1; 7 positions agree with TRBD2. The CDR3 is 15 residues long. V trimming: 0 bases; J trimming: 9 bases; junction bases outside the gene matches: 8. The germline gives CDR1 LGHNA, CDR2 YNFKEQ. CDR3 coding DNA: TGTGCCAGCAGCCAAGATGGGGGGGGAGCCGGTGAGCAGTTCTTC. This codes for CASSQDGGGAGEQFF.

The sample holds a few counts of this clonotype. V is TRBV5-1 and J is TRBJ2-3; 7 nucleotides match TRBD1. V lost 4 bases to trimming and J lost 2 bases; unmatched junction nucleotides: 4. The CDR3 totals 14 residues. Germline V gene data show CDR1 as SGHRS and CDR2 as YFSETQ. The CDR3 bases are TGCGCCAGCAGCGAGGACAGGAACACAGATACGCAGTATTTT. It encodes CASSEDRNTDTQYF. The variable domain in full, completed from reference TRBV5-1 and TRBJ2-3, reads KAGVTQTPRYLIKTRGQQVTLSCSPISGHRSVSWYQQTPGQGLQFLFEYFSETQRNKGNFPGRFSGRQFSNSRSEMNVSTLELGDSALYLCASSEDRNTDTQYFGPGTRLTVL.

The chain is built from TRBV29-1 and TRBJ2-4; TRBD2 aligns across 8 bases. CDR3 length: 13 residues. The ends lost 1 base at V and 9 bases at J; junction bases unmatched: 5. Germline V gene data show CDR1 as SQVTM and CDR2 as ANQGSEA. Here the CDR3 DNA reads TGCAGCGTTGAAGGCCCGGGACTAGGCATTCAGTACTTC. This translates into CSVEGPGLGIQYF.

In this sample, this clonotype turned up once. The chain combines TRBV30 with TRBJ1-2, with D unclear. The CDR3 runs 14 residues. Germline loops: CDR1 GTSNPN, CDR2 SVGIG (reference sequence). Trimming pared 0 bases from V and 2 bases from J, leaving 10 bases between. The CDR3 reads CAWSVKVRNYGYTF. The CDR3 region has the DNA TGTGCCTGGAGTGTTAAGGTCAGGAACTATGGCTACACCTTC. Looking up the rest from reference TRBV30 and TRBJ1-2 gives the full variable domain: SQTIHQWPATLVQPVGSPLSLECTVEGTSNPNLYWYRQAAGRGLQLLFYSVGIGQISSEVPQNLSASRPQDRQFILSSKKLLLSDSGFYLCAWSVKVRNYGYTFGSGTRLTVV.

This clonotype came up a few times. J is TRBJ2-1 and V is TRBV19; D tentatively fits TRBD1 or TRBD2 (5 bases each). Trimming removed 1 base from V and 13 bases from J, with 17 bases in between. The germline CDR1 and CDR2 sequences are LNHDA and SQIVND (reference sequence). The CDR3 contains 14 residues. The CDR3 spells CASSIVSGSGSQFF. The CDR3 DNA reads TGTGCCAGTAGTATAGTATCAGGGAGTGGAAGTCAGTTCTTC.

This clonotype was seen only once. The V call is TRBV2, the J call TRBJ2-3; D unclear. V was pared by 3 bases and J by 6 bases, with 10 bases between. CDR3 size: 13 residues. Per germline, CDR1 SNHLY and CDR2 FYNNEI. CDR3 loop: CASSDYGGDTQYF. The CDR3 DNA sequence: TGTGCCAGCAGTGACTACGGTGGGGATACGCAGTATTTT.